This record looks at one T cell receptor (beta chain) sequence and its context. What it binds is unknown. This specimen comes from a study of OX40 agonist ivuxolimab in advanced cancers. The overall study: Averaging about 60 years in age, with a range of roughly 23 to 85, the cohort was more than 75% male. Study-wide results and limits: Part of the nonresponder group also had normalized T-cell clonal expansion that was low. Antigen targets of the expanded peripheral T cells went undetermined.

This table comes from immunoSEQ multiplex PCR, and its TCRdb copy is limited to in-frame clones, with some not included. The sample lists around 150 clones; about nine tenths were seen once. The CDR3 runs 17 residues. Germline lookup yields CDR1 SGHRS and CDR2 YFSETQ. With 0 bases removed from V and 4 bases from J, the gap between germline ends came to 19 bases. The sequence was collected from an adult with an advanced solid tumor such as melanoma, head and neck, liver or kidney cancer. The V call is TRBV5-1, the J call TRBJ2-5; D might be TRBD1 or TRBD2, each matching 5 bases. Sample collection occurred in a trial of the OX40 agonist ivuxolimab. As DNA, the CDR3 is TGCGCCAGCAGCTTGGGCGATGAGGGGCTGTTCGGAGAGACCCAGTACTTC. Its protein is CASSLGDEGLFGETQYF.